The T cell receptor (beta chain) described here comes from a study of beta chain features in type 1 diabetes (dated by TCRdb to 2017 to 2018). As for the study more broadly: Mean age, gender distribution, total cell number and subset yield did not differ between patients and healthy donors. A total of roughly 99,000,000 sorted cells were examined across all samples, and the number of cells per subset was strongly correlated with RNA yield. The study compared the TCRB repertoires of sorted circulating CD4+ T cell subsets in recently diagnosed type 1 diabetes patients with those in matched healthy donors. Regulatory and stem cell-like memory subsets were obtained from only 8 patients and roughly 8 healthy donors, while naive and central memory subsets were obtained from all 30 or so donors. Broader findings and caveats from the paper: Naive, central memory and regulatory TCRB repertoires appeared to be more similar among patients than among healthy donors. A moderate but significant shortening of TCRB CDR3 length was observed in type 1 diabetes patients in all four CD4+ subsets. HLA sub-analyses involved small numbers of individuals, so any influence of HLA type on TCRB rearrangement remained unresolved. Shorter templates might be favored by PCR, yet because patient and control samples were amplified and corrected together, any such skew would affect both groups equally. At VDJ recombination sites, patients with type 1 diabetes made fewer insertions and deleted more nucleotides, a pattern implying thymic rearrangement abnormalities. Sequencing cDNA rather than genomic DNA could over-represent highly expressing activated cells, although activation and CD3 levels did not differ between groups.

Each donor gave one peripheral blood draw, averaging approximately 120 mL, which was collected into heparinised tubes. Naive, central memory, regulatory and stem cell-like memory CD4+ T cells were sorted on a BD FACSAria II using a panel including CD45RO, CCR7, CD25, CD127, CD95 and CD27. A purity above 98% was achieved for all sorted populations. PBMCs were isolated immediately by Lymphoprep density gradient centrifugation and stained directly without culture. To minimize batch effects, samples were stained and sorted in pairs, one healthy donor with one patient per experiment. The entire isolated RNA was reverse transcribed using the High Capacity cDNA Reverse Transcription Kit, and thus expressed TCRB transcripts were sequenced. Deep immunoSEQ sequencing was applied to naive, central memory and regulatory T cell samples, giving an average of about 3.6 million total reads per sample. After sorted cells were lysed in RLT buffer, RNA was extracted with DNase-treated RNeasy Micro or Mini kits, with the choice depending on cell number. To prevent cross-contamination, each cell subset was processed individually, whereas patient and healthy donor samples were processed jointly. Using the immunoSEQ multiplex PCR, TCRB sequences were amplified from cDNA into 87-bp fragments spanning the CDR3 region. Sequencing of the amplicons was performed on the Illumina HiSeq platform. Concerning the study's data processing: PCR bias was computationally corrected using synthetic template baselines, reads within Hamming distance 2 were collapsed, and singletons that could not be merged were discarded. Reads were aligned against IMGT to assign V, D and J genes, CDR3 length and insertions or deletions at six rearrangement sites. Within each subset, clonotype counts were normalized to the number of sorted cells before true diversity and Gini coefficients were calculated with the tcR R package. The overlap coefficient, calculated on TCRB nucleotide sequences, was used to measure repertoire sharing. Out-of-frame TCRB sequences from naive cells were analyzed to stand in for the pre-selection repertoire. This immuneACCESS table, as held by TCRdb, lists in-frame sequences with V and J called but not all clones. Of the missing ones, under half trace to an unresolved V gene in checked studies; the others have no known cause. V, J and clone size reflect that table, while D and trimming were determined from the DNA. For this sample there are a few hundred thousand clones; more than 12% appear just once. The ten top clones hold 0.019% of the sample.

This clone was detected only a few times. It lacks a known antigen. Per-base quality was not reported, and no clone a single base away is much larger than it. Trimming costs V 6 bases and J 2 bases, and their ends lie 12 bases apart. The cysteine opens and the phenylalanine closes a CDR3 of 14 amino acids. Only the CDR3 portion is preserved as DNA: 42 bases, with reading frame beginning at the first base. CDR1 and CDR2 (SNHLY, FYNNEI) derive from the germline V gene. In this chain, TRBV2 is recombined with TRBJ2-3; there is no confident call for the D gene. Sequencing was done on a sample of naive CD4+ T cells from blood. What this sample's cell subset or site label stands for: true naive CD4+ T cells. This TCR was sampled from a woman under 30 in good health. The nucleotide sequence reads as follows: TGTGCCAGCAGCATGACTCGTAACACAGATACGCAGTATTTT. Protein translation: CASSMTRNTDTQYF.